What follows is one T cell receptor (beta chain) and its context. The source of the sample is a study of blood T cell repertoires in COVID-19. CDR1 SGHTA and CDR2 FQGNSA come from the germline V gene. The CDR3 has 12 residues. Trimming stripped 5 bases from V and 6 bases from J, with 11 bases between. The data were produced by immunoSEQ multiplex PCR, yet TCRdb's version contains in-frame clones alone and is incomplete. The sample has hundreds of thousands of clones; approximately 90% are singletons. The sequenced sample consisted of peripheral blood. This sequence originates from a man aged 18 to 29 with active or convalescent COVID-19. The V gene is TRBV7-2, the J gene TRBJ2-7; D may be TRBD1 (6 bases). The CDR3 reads CASSLRGFEQYF. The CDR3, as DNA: TGTGCCAGCAGCCTCAGGGGATTCGAGCAGTACTTC.